The 11 T cell receptor beta chains below come from one sample, sequenced in a study of yellow fever vaccine responses in identical twins. TCRdb analysed the RT-PCR reads with MiXCR anew, one entry per CDR3 protein. The repertoire holds around 4,300 distinct CDR3 sequences, with roughly 70% as singletons. This specimen consisted of T cells from blood (PBMCs), unsorted or a sorted subset (not recorded which), obtained before or after yellow fever vaccination (not recorded which). These receptors were collected from a woman aged 18 to 35 who received the yellow fever vaccine.

The chain links TRBV5-5 to TRBJ2-7, with a tentative D call TRBD2 (6 bases). Trimming took 3 bases from V and 3 from J, leaving 16 bases between them. CDR1 is SGHKS and CDR2 is YYEKEE in the germline V gene (reference sequence). The CDR3 loop spans 15 amino acids. The CDR3 coding sequence is TGTGCCAGCAGCTCCGATGGACTAACCTACTACGAGCAGTACTTC. Translated, it gives CASSSDGLTYYEQYF.

The chain joins TRBV10-3 to TRBJ1-2; D remains unclear. The CDR3 runs to 14 residues. V was pared by 1 base and J by 4 bases, with 10 bases between. Germline CDR1 and CDR2: ENHRY and SYGVKD. CDR3 amino acids: CAISEWQHFYGYTF. The DNA for the CDR3 is TGTGCCATCAGTGAGTGGCAGCACTTCTATGGCTACACCTTC.

This chain links TRBV11-1 with TRBJ2-3; tentatively, D is TRBD2 (5 bases). Trimming shortened V by 2 bases and J by 6 bases, and 9 bases separated the two germline ends. The germline gives CDR1 SGHAT, CDR2 FQDESV (reference sequence). This CDR3 has 13 amino acids. The CDR3 region has the DNA TGTGCCAGCAGCTTAACCACGGGGGATACGCAGTATTTT. Translated, it gives CASSLTTGDTQYF.

The rearrangement links TRBV29-1 to TRBJ2-3; D call uncertain. The CDR3 is made up of 11 amino acids. CDR1 is SQVTM, CDR2 ANQGSEA, per germline. V dropped 7 bases and J dropped 0 bases, with 5 bases sitting between them. The CDR3 region has the DNA TGCAGCGGGAGAAGCACAGATACGCAGTATTTT. It specifies CSGRSTDTQYF.

The CDR3 region is CASSQFRGLNEQYF. For the CDR3, the DNA is TGCGCCAGCAGCCAATTCAGGGGGCTCAACGAGCAGTACTTC. This rearrangement joins TRBV4-3 to TRBJ2-7, with 8 bases that match TRBD1. Germline assignment: CDR1 LGHNA and CDR2 YSLEER. The ends lost 2 bases at V and 5 bases at J; junction bases unmatched: 5. The CDR3 loop spans 14 amino acids.

This clonotype was picked up a small number of times. This chain uses TRBV7-6 with TRBJ2-1; 8 bases are shared with TRBD2. Germline CDR1 is SGHVS and CDR2 is FNYEAQ. Unmatched junction bases numbered 4, after V lost 6 bases and J lost 6 bases. The CDR3 is 13 residues long. DNA of the CDR3: TGTGCCAGCAGTGTAGCGGGGCTCAATGAGCAGTTCTTC. It encodes CASSVAGLNEQFF.

The chain uses TRBV4-3 and TRBJ2-1, with TRBD2 as a possible D gene (6 bases). There are 16 residues in the CDR3. Germline CDR1 reads LGHNA; CDR2 reads YSLEER. V was cut by 0 bases and J by 4 bases, with 13 bases left in between. Here the CDR3 DNA reads TGCGCCAGCAGCCAAGATCCGGGACTGTTTTACAATGAGCAGTTCTTC. It yields the protein CASSQDPGLFYNEQFF.

This chain connects TRBV4-2 to TRBJ2-2; no firm D call. The V and J ends lost 0 bases and 5 bases respectively, with 4 bases between them. The CDR3 runs 13 residues. Germline V gives CDR1 LGHNA, CDR2 YNFKEQ. CDR3 sequence (DNA): TGTGCCAGCAGCCAAGATCTAACCGGGGAGCTGTTTTTT. The encoded protein is CASSQDLTGELFF.

This clonotype was seen just once. The chain links TRBV29-1 to TRBJ2-1; 10 positions agree with TRBD1. V trimming: 4 bases; J trimming: 9 bases; junction bases outside the gene matches: 9. Germline values: CDR1 SQVTM, CDR2 ANQGSEA. The CDR3 contains 14 residues. Here the CDR3 DNA reads TGCAGCGTTGTGGACAGGGGGATGGTGGGTGAGCAGTTCTTC. Its translation: CSVVDRGMVGEQFF.

The rearrangement uses TRBV4-3 and TRBJ2-2; 8 bases fit TRBD1. V was clipped by 5 bases and J by 5 bases; unmatched bases: 7. The germline gives CDR1 LGHNA, CDR2 YSLEER. The CDR3 extends over 15 amino acids. The CDR3 reads CASSATGGPTGELFF. Written as DNA, the CDR3 is TGCGCCAGCAGCGCTACAGGGGGTCCGACCGGGGAGCTGTTTTTT.

Comments on this clonotype: The junction differs from germline at one of its ends, possibly a read error. This chain links TRBV7-9 with TRBJ2-2, with D tentatively TRBD1 (5 bases). The CDR3 extends over 14 amino acids. CDR1 and CDR2 (germline): SEHNR, FQNEAQ (reference sequence). The DNA of the CDR3 is TGTGCCGGCAGCTTAGGGGCCCTTACCGGGGAGCTGTTTTTT. Protein sequence: CAGSLGALTGELFF.